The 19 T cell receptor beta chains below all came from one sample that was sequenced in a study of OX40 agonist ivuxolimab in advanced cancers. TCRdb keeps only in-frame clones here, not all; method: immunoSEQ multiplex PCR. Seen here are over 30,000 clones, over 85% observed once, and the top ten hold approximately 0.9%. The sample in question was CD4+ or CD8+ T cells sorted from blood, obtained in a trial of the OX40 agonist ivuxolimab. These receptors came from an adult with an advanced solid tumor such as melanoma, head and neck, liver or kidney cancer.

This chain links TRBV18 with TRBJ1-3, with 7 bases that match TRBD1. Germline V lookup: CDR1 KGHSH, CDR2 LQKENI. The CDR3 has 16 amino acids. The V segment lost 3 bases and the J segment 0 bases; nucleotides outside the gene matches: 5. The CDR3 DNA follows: TGTGCCAGCTCACCCACAGGGGTGGACTCTGGAAACACCATATATTTT. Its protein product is CASSPTGVDSGNTIYF.

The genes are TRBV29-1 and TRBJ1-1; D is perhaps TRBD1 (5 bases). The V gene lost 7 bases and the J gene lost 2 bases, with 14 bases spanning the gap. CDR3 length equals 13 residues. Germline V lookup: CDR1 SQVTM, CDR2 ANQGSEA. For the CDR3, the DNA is TGCAGCGCTGAGAGGGGCCTCAACACTGAAGCTTTCTTT. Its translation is CSAERGLNTEAFF.

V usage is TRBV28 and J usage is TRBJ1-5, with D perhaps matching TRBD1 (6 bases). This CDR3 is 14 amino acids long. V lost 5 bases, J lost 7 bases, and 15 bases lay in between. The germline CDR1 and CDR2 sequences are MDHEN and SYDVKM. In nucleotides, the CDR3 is TGTGCCAGCAGTATAGGGGGGATTCGCCAGCCCCAGCATTTT. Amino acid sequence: CASSIGGIRQPQHF.

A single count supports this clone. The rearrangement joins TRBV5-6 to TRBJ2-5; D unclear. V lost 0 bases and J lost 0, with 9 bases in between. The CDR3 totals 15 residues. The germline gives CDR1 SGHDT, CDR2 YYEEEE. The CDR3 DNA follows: TGTGCCAGCAGCTTGGGCTGGAGCCACCAAGAGACCCAGTACTTC. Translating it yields CASSLGWSHQETQYF.

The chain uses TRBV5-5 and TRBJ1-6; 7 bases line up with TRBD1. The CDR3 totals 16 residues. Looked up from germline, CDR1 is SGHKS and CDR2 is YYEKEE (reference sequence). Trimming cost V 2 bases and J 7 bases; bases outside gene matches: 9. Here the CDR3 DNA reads TGTGCCAGCAGCTTAATACCTGGACAGGAAAATTCACCCCTCCACTTT. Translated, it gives CASSLIPGQENSPLHF.

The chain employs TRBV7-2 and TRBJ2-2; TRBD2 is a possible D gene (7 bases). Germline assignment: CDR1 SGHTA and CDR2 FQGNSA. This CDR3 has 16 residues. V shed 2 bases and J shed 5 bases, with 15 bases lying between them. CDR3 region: CASSLLPGGLTGELFF. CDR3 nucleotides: TGTGCCAGCAGCTTATTGCCGGGGGGCTTAACCGGGGAGCTGTTTTTT.

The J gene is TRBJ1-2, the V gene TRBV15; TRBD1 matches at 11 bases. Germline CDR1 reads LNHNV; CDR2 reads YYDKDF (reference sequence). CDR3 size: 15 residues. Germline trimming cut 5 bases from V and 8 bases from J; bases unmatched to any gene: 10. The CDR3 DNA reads TGTGCCACCAGCCCTAGAGGACAGGGGGCGCGAGGCTACACCTTC. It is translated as CATSPRGQGARGYTF.

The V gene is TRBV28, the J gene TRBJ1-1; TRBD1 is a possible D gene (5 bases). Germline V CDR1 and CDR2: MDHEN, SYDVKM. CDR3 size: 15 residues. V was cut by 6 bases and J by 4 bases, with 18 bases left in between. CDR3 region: CASRNSAGGSTEAFF. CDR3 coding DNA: TGTGCCAGCAGGAATTCAGCCGGGGGGAGCACTGAAGCTTTCTTT.

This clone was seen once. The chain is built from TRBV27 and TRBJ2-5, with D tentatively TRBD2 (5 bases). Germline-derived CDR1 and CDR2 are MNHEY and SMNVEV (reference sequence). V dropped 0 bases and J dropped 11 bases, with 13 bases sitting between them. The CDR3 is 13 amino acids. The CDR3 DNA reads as TGTGCCAGCAGTTTATCGTGGCGGGTTGAGCAGTACTTC. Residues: CASSLSWRVEQYF.

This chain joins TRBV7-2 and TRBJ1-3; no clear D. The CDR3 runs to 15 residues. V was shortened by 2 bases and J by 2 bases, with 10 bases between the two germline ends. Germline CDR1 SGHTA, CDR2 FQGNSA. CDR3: CASSLLRPPGNTIYF. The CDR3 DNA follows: TGTGCCAGCAGCTTACTACGTCCCCCTGGAAACACCATATATTTT.

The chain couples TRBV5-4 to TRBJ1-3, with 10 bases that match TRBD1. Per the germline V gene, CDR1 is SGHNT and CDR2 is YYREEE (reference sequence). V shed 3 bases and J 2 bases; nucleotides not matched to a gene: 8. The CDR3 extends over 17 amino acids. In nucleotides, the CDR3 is TGTGCCAGCAGCTCCTACGCGACAGGGGGCACTGGAAACACCATATATTTT. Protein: CASSSYATGGTGNTIYF.

The CDR3 bases are TGTGCCAGCAGCTCCTTCGAGACCCAGTACTTC. Translated, it gives CASSSFETQYF. The chain carries TRBV7-9 and TRBJ2-5; D unresolved. Germline lookup yields CDR1 SEHNR and CDR2 FQNEAQ (reference sequence). CDR3 length equals 11 residues. V dropped 4 bases and J dropped 5 bases, with 5 bases sitting between them. Together with reference TRBV7-9 and TRBJ2-5, the CDR3 gives the full variable domain: DTGVSQNPRHKITKRGQNVTFRCDPISEHNRLYWYRQTLGQGPEFLTYFQNEAQLEKSRLLSDRFSAERPKGSFSTLEIQRTEQGDSAMYLCASSSFETQYFGPGTRLLVL.

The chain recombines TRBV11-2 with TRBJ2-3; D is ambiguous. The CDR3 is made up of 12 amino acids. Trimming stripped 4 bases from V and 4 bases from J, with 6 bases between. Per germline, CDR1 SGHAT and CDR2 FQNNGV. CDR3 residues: CASSSVADTQYF. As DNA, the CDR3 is TGTGCCAGCAGCTCAGTGGCAGATACGCAGTATTTT.

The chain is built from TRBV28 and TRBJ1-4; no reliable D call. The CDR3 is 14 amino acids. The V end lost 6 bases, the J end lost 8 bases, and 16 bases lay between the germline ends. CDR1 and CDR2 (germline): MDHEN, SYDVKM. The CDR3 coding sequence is TGTGCCAGCAGGAAAGGAAACGGGTACGAAAAACTGTTTTTT. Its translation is CASRKGNGYEKLFF.

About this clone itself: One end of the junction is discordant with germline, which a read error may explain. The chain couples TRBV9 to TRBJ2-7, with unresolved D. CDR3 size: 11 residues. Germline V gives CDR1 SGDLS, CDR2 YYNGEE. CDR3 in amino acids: CASSVVFNTHF. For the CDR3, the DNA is TGTGCCAGCAGCGTAGTTTTCAACACGCACTTC.

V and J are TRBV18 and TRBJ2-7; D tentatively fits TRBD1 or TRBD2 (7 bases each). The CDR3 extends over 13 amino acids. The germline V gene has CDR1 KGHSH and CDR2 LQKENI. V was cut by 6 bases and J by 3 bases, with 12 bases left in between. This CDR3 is CASSPGGGYEQYF. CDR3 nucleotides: TGTGCCAGCTCCCCAGGGGGGGGCTACGAGCAGTACTTC. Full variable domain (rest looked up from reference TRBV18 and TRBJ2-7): NAGVMQNPRHLVRRRGQEARLRCSPMKGHSHVYWYRQLPEEGLKFMVYLQKENIIDESGMPKERFSAEFPKEGPSILRIQQVVRGDSAAYFCASSPGGGYEQYFGPGTRLTVT.

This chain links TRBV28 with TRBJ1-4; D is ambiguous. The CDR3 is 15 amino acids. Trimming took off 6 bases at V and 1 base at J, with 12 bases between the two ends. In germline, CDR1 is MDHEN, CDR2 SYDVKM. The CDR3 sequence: CASRLQLLTNEKLFF. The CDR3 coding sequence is TGTGCCAGCAGGTTACAGTTATTAACTAATGAAAAACTGTTTTTT. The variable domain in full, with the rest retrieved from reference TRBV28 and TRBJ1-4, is DVKVTQSSRYLVKRTGEKVFLECVQDMDHENMFWYRQDPGLGLRLIYFSYDVKMKEKGDIPEGYSVSREKKERFSLILESASTNQTSMYLCASRLQLLTNEKLFFGSGTQLSVL.

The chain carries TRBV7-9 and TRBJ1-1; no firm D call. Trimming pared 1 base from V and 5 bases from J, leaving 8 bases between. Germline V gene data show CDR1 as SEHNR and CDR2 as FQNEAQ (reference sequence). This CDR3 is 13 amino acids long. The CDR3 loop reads CASSLEWGTEAFF. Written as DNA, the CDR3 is TGTGCCAGCAGCTTAGAGTGGGGAACTGAAGCTTTCTTT.

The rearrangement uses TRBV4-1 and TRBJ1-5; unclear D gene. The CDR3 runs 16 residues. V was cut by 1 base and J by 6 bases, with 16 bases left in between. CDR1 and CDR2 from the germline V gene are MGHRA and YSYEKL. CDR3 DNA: TGCGCCAGCAGCCAAGCGTGGCGGGGAATAGGTCAGCCCCAGCATTTT. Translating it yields CASSQAWRGIGQPQHF.